This TCR beta chain was identified in a study of sequential checkpoint blockade in melanoma (dated by TCRdb to 2018 to 2020). Broadly, across the study: Patients were randomized 1:1 to first-line nivolumab followed by ipilimumab (arm A) or ipilimumab followed by nivolumab (arm B). Maintenance nivolumab came after both trial sequences. What the authors observed across the whole study: The response-prediction model combining TCR metrics and mutation burden needs validation in larger, independent patient cohorts.

Comment on this clone: Its antigen remains undetermined. The record has no base qualities; no much larger clone is one base away.

TCRbeta CDR3 regions were immunosequenced from genomic DNA with the immunoSEQ Assay. Before high-throughput sequencing, genomic DNA was amplified using bias-controlled multiplex PCR. As for the authors' bioinformatics: To quantify the absolute abundance of each unique TCRbeta CDR3 region, the sequences were collapsed and filtered. Clonality, defined as 1 minus Pielou's evenness, was calculated using only productive rearrangements. A previously published method was used to identify clones with significantly greater frequencies in on-treatment samples than in baseline samples. The clones in this table, taken by TCRdb from immuneACCESS, are in-frame only. Not every clone is retained; where verified, under half of the shortfall comes from an unresolved V gene, and the cause of the rest is unknown. That table is the source of V, J and clone size, and D and trimming were worked out from the DNA. The sample table records some 14,000 clones; 77% of these occur just once. The ten largest clonotypes hold roughly 30% of the sample.

This specimen's treatment or condition label, interpreted: randomized to nivolumab then ipilimumab (arm A) or the reverse (arm B). None of the patients in the trial had previously been given DNA-damaging chemotherapy. Live CD3+CD8+ cells negative for CD19 and CD56 were sorted from thawed PBMCs on a FACS Aria II flow cytometer. Samples were obtained from patients with melanoma enrolled in CheckMate 064, a randomized, open-label phase II trial of sequential checkpoint blockade. Leukapheresis was used to collect peripheral blood mononuclear cells, which were then purified with Ficoll-Paque and frozen in human serum with roughly 10% DMSO. Purity of sorted blood CD3+CD8+ cells was verified at >98% immediately after sorting, followed by DNA extraction. CDR1 and CDR2 are read off the germline V gene as SGDLS and YYNGEE. CDR3 length: 13 amino acids, cysteine to phenylalanine. The entry retains the CDR3 DNA only, 39 bases that are in frame from base 1. A distance of 10 bases separates the germline ends of V and J, which lose 0 bases and 9 bases respectively.

This TCR came from a human donor with melanoma. The chain uses TRBV9 and TRBJ2-1; the D gene is perhaps TRBD1, on 6 matching bases. The sample in question was CD8+ T cells sorted from blood (inferred from file names), obtained from a patient given nivolumab and ipilimumab in sequence. The CDR3 protein: CASSVAGAGEQFF. The DNA sequence reads TGTGCCAGCAGCGTAGCAGGGGCAGGTGAGCAGTTCTTC.